This is a list of T cell receptor beta chains from one sample in a study of T cells after yellow fever vaccination. TCRdb re-called the 5' RACE reads through MiXCR, storing one row per CDR3 protein. In the table there are a few hundred thousand distinct CDR3 sequences, 3% to 4.5% of which are singletons. Specimen: PBMCs, collected 5 days after the yellow fever booster vaccination. The receptors derive from a man aged 18 to 35 who received the YFV17D yellow fever vaccine. Both conserved end residues are part of each CDR3. Fields, in order: clone size, J gene, V gene, D gene, CDR3 protein, CDR3 DNA. The D gene is left open where the match is weak. Clone sizes are given selectively: once, few, many, or a class where the clone is expanded.

>few|TRBJ1-5|TRBV10-3|-
CAISESVSDQPQHF
TGTGCCATCAGTGAGTCGGTCTCAGATCAGCCCCAGCATTTT
>few|TRBJ1-5|TRBV4-1|-
CASSQDINGNQPQHF
TGCGCCAGCAGCCAAGATATAAACGGCAATCAGCCCCAGCATTTT
>many|TRBJ1-2|TRBV28|-
CASSGGGYGYTF
TGTGCCAGCTCCGGAGGGGGCTATGGCTACACCTTC
>-|TRBJ2-2|TRBV5-1|-
CASSFGGPNTGELFF
TGCGCCAGCAGCTTCGGGGGGCCCAACACCGGGGAGCTGTTTTTT
>-|TRBJ1-6|TRBV5-4|TRBD1
CASSSGQGSSPLHF
TGTGCCAGCAGCTCCGGACAGGGTAGTTCACCCCTCCACTTT
>many|TRBJ2-3|TRBV6-2/TRBV6-3|TRBD2
CATRRSGGAGDTQYF
TGTGCCACCCGGAGGAGCGGGGGGGCCGGAGATACGCAGTATTTT
>-|TRBJ1-6|TRBV7-2|-
CASSPRGGRSPLHF
TGTGCCAGCAGCCCAAGGGGGGGAAGGTCACCCCTCCACTTT
>-|TRBJ2-2|TRBV30|-
CAWSRGAPNTGELFF
TGTGCCTGGAGTCGGGGGGCCCCGAACACCGGGGAGCTGTTTTTT
>many|TRBJ2-5|TRBV20-1|-
CSARATPGKTQYF
TGCAGTGCTAGAGCCACACCTGGAAAGACCCAGTACTTC
>-|TRBJ1-2|TRBV6-5|TRBD1
CASSRGQFLIGGYTF
TGTGCCAGCAGTCGGGGACAGTTCCTGATAGGGGGCTACACCTTC
>-|TRBJ1-1|TRBV4-1|-
CASSQVGRGTEAFF
TGCGCCAGCAGCCAAGTGGGCAGGGGCACTGAAGCTTTCTTT
>-|TRBJ2-7|TRBV30|-
CAWRRQADSYEQYF
TGTGCCTGGCGCCGACAGGCGGATTCGTACGAGCAGTACTTC
>-|TRBJ1-5|TRBV18|-
CASSPQEQPQHF
TGTGCCAGCTCACCACAGGAACAGCCCCAGCATTTT
>few|TRBJ1-1|TRBV6-2/TRBV6-3|-
CASSFRRGDTEAFF
TGTGCCAGCAGTTTCCGTCGGGGGGACACTGAAGCTTTCTTT
>-|TRBJ1-2|TRBV19|-
CASSGPGLSYGYTF
TGTGCCAGTAGTGGGCCGGGGCTCAGCTATGGCTACACCTTC
>few|TRBJ1-1|TRBV4-3|TRBD1
CASSQEVPRDRAGGNTEAFF
TGCGCCAGCAGCCAAGAGGTCCCGAGGGACAGGGCGGGGGGGAACACTGAAGCTTTCTTT
>-|TRBJ2-3|TRBV29-1|-
CSVAGLGASDTQYF
TGCAGCGTTGCGGGACTCGGGGCTTCAGATACGCAGTATTTT
>-|TRBJ2-5|TRBV30|-
CAWSAPRVGGQETQYF
TGTGCCTGGAGTGCCCCGCGGGTAGGCGGACAAGAGACCCAGTACTTC
>few|TRBJ1-1|TRBV10-3|TRBD1
CAISSQGGDTEAFF
TGTGCCATCAGTAGCCAGGGGGGGGACACTGAAGCTTTCTTT
>few|TRBJ1-1|TRBV12-3/TRBV12-4|-
CASNRQENTEAFF
TGTGCCAGCAACAGACAGGAGAACACTGAAGCTTTCTTT
>few|TRBJ2-7|TRBV5-1|TRBD1
CASSLAERRGPVLYEQYF
TGCGCCAGCAGCTTGGCCGAGCGTAGGGGGCCCGTCCTCTACGAGCAGTACTTC
>few|TRBJ2-7|TRBV5-6|-
CASSGSSYEQYF
TGTGCCAGCAGCGGAAGCTCCTACGAGCAGTACTTC
>-|TRBJ1-6|TRBV4-1|-
CASSHQGFSPLHF
TGCGCCAGCAGCCACCAGGGTTTTTCACCCCTCCACTTT
>-|TRBJ2-1|TRBV5-1|-
CASSETSGSNEQFF
TGCGCCAGCAGCGAGACGTCAGGGAGCAATGAGCAGTTCTTC
>few|TRBJ1-4|TRBV6-4|TRBD1
CASTSDRQGINEKLFF
TGTGCCAGCACCTCAGACCGACAGGGGATAAATGAAAAACTGTTTTTT
>few|TRBJ2-6|TRBV5-6|TRBD2
CASSPAGQRGSGANVLTF
TGTGCCAGCAGCCCGGCGGGGCAGCGGGGCTCTGGGGCCAACGTCCTGACTTTC
>many|TRBJ2-1|TRBV5-6|TRBD2
CASSLAFGSGGNEQFF
TGTGCCAGCAGCTTGGCCTTCGGTAGCGGGGGTAATGAGCAGTTCTTC
>few|TRBJ2-1|TRBV5-1|-
CASSLVDSSYNEQFF
TGCGCCAGCAGCTTGGTAGATAGCTCCTACAATGAGCAGTTCTTC
>-|TRBJ1-1|TRBV25-1|-
CASSEQGTEAFF
TGTGCCAGCAGTGAACAGGGAACTGAAGCTTTCTTT
>many|TRBJ2-1|TRBV7-8|-
CASSLQGGSYNEQFF
TGTGCCAGCAGCTTACAGGGCGGCTCCTACAATGAGCAGTTCTTC
>-|TRBJ2-7|TRBV6-2/TRBV6-3|-
CASHRQLDAYEQYF
TGTGCCAGTCACCGACAGTTGGACGCCTACGAGCAGTACTTC
>few|TRBJ2-2|TRBV12-3/TRBV12-4|-
CASSRGSAGTTGELFF
TGTGCCAGCAGTCGTGGATCTGCGGGGACCACCGGGGAGCTGTTTTTT
>many|TRBJ2-3|TRBV15|TRBD2
CATSRGGRGLEKDTQYF
TGTGCCACCAGCAGAGGCGGTCGGGGACTAGAGAAAGATACGCAGTATTTT
>few|TRBJ1-1|TRBV16|TRBD1
CASSQRLTGGLTEAFF
TGTGCCAGCAGCCAACGACTGACAGGGGGCCTCACTGAAGCTTTCTTT